The sequence of this T cell receptor beta chain was determined in a study of CD8 T cells in Susac syndrome. This CDR3 is built from 14 residues. Germline V gene data show CDR1 as MNHEY and CDR2 as SMNVEV (reference sequence). The J segment lost 1 base and the V segment lost 4 bases, leaving 3 bases of the junction unmatched. An input of roughly 0.45 to 1 ug of RNA was subjected to reverse transcription using random hexamers. Amplification of TCR beta CDR3 spanned 54 Vbeta and 13 Jbeta via immunoSEQ multiplex PCR. TCRdb independently ran MiXCR on the immunoSEQ multiplex PCR reads; one entry per CDR3 protein. The sample records about 73,000 distinct CDR3 sequences, about 95% being singletons. The multiple sclerosis controls, all treatment-naive patients, had relapsing-remitting disease that was stable or active.

This clonotype was sampled from a human donor with multiple sclerosis. Sequenced sample: CD8+ T cells from PBMCs. The chain carries TRBV27 and TRBJ1-1; 7 nucleotides align to TRBD1. In DNA, the CDR3 is TGTGCCAGCAGTTCGGGACAGAAGAACACTGAAGCTTTCTTT. Protein product: CASSSGQKNTEAFF.